The sequence of this T cell receptor (beta chain) was determined in a study of vaccination and CD4 T cells after COVID-19. Study information: Post-COVID samples had a sampling time that fell a median around 100 days after diagnosis (range 35 to 161). Findings of the study overall: Sampling was limited to relatively few convalescent patients, with no early post-infection timepoints studied.

The Oncomine TCR Beta short-read assay was what sequenced the DNA obtained from cultured CD4+ T cells. One entry per CDR3 protein results from TCRdb running MiXCR on the PCR reads. The sample consists of 15,000 to 25,000 distinct CDR3 sequences, roughly three fifths of them appearing once. Details on this clonotype: Its antigen is as yet unknown.

The treatment is: 10-day PBMC culture with coronavirus spike peptide pools or control peptides (ViraFEST assay). In the ViraFEST assay, peptide-pool expansion preceded TCR sequencing of expanded clonotypes. It was on days 3 and 7 that half the medium was replaced with fresh IL-2 medium. CDR1 is SGHNT, CDR2 YYREEE, per germline (reference sequence). Trimming stripped 6 bases from V and 0 bases from J, with 3 bases between. This CDR3 is built from 11 residues. The sequence was collected from a human donor who had recovered from COVID-19. The genes are TRBV5-4 and TRBJ2-5, with no clear D. What was sequenced was CD4+ T cells from blood, cultured in vitro. The CDR3 region is CASMYQETQYF. The DNA for the CDR3 is TGTGCCAGCATGTACCAAGAGACCCAGTACTTC.